A single sample is the source of the 21 T cell receptor beta chains below, sequenced in a study of human T cells and chemical hapten exposure. Each CDR3 protein gets one entry after TCRdb re-called the RACE reads with MiXCR. The sample has more than 85,000 distinct CDR3 sequences; approximately 11% are singletons. Documented time point: patch test 2, 6 weeks after DPC sensitization. Specified treatment: therapeutic diphenylcyclopropenone sensitization with weekly scalp DPC. The sample here was whole blood, taken in connection with sensitization to the hapten diphenylcyclopropenone (DPC). The receptors come from a man between 35 and 55 years old with alopecia areata. Some clones in this sample may be carry-over from other donors' samples.

This clonotype was recorded a few times. This chain connects TRBV2 to TRBJ2-2, with 9 positions matching TRBD2. With V trimmed by 10 bases and J by 5 bases, 11 bases remained unmatched. This CDR3 has 15 residues. Germline assignment: CDR1 SNHLY and CDR2 FYNNEI. CDR3 DNA sequence: TGTGCCACGACGCAGGGACTAGCCTCTACCGGGGAGCTGTTTTTT. Its protein product is CATTQGLASTGELFF.

This clonotype occurred a few times. The rearrangement links TRBV2 to TRBJ2-2; D remains unclear. CDR1 is SNHLY, CDR2 FYNNEI, per germline. This CDR3 contains 15 residues. The germline V and J ends were trimmed by 4 bases and 8 bases, with 17 bases remaining between them. The CDR3 here is CASSASPAFGGELFF. The DNA for the CDR3 is TGTGCCAGCAGTGCTTCCCCCGCGTTTGGGGGGGAGCTGTTTTTT.

This clonotype turned up a few times. J is TRBJ1-4 and V is TRBV9, with unresolved D. The germline V gene has CDR1 SGDLS and CDR2 YYNGEE. The length of the CDR3 is 16 residues. V lost 0 bases and J 1 base, leaving 10 bases between the germline ends. In DNA, the CDR3 is TGTGCCAGCAGCGTAGCTGAGGTTGGAACTAATGAAAAACTGTTTTTT. It encodes CASSVAEVGTNEKLFF.

The chain combines TRBV12-3 or TRBV12-4 with TRBJ2-7, with D possibly TRBD1 on 5 matching bases. The CDR3 contains 14 residues. V was trimmed by 1 base and J by 7 bases, leaving 14 bases between them. Here the CDR3 reads CASSLVMGTGEQYF. The CDR3 DNA follows: TGTGCCAGCAGTTTAGTTATGGGAACAGGAGAGCAGTACTTC.

This clonotype was seen a few times. This chain joins TRBV29-1 and TRBJ2-3; D is undetermined. CDR3 size: 12 residues. Germline assignment: CDR1 SQVTM and CDR2 ANQGSEA. V was cut by 1 base and J by 11 bases, with 13 bases left in between. The CDR3 nucleotides are TGCAGCGTTGAAGTGGGAAGAATATTGCAGTATTTT. Protein product: CSVEVGRILQYF.

This clonotype appeared many times. This rearrangement joins TRBV6-5 to TRBJ1-1; D is uncertain. Trimming shortened V by 2 bases and J by 0 bases, and 7 bases separated the two germline ends. The V gene's germline CDR1 is MNHEY and CDR2 SVGAGI. The CDR3 has 14 amino acids. The CDR3 protein is CASSYTAMNTEAFF. The CDR3 DNA is TGTGCCAGCAGTTACACGGCTATGAACACTGAAGCTTTCTTT.

This clonotype came up a few times. The CDR3: CASSSDWAYEQYV. In DNA, the CDR3 is TGTGCCAGCAGCTCGGACTGGGCCTACGAGCAGTACGTC. J is TRBJ2-7 and V is TRBV7-8; D is possibly TRBD2 (5 bases). The V end lost 4 bases, the J end lost 2 bases, and 9 bases lay between the germline ends. This CDR3 comprises 13 residues. The germline V gene has CDR1 SGHVS and CDR2 FQNEAQ.

This chain uses TRBV6-5 with TRBJ2-5, with D possibly being TRBD2 (5 bases). Germline loops: CDR1 MNHEY, CDR2 SVGAGI. V lost 2 bases, J lost 0 bases, and 10 bases lay in between. The CDR3 length is 15 residues. CDR3 DNA: TGTGCCAGCAGTTACGGCGGGTCGTACCAAGAGACCCAGTACTTC. Its translation is CASSYGGSYQETQYF.

This clonotype came up many times. The genes are TRBV24-1 and TRBJ2-3; 10 bases line up with TRBD1. The length of the CDR3 is 17 residues. The germline CDR1 and CDR2 sequences are KGHDR and SFDVKD. Unmatched junction bases numbered 12, after V lost 7 bases and J lost 3 bases. CDR3 region: CATSHGQGEGETDTQYF. The CDR3, as DNA: TGTGCCACCAGCCACGGACAGGGGGAAGGGGAAACAGATACGCAGTATTTT.

This clonotype was seen a handful of times. The CDR3 DNA reads as TGCAGTGCTAGAGATGGTACCTACGAGCAGTACTTC. It encodes CSARDGTYEQYF. The V and J genes are TRBV20-1 and TRBJ2-7; no definite D call. V was pared by 0 bases and J by 2 bases, with 5 bases between. The germline CDR1 and CDR2 sequences are DFQATT and SNEGSKA (reference sequence). The CDR3 spans 12 residues.

The J gene is TRBJ2-3, the V gene TRBV7-9; D is uncertain. The CDR3 consists of 16 residues. V was clipped by 0 bases and J by 0 bases, with 10 bases between them. CDR1 is SEHNR, CDR2 FQNEAQ, per germline (reference sequence). The CDR3 nucleotides are TGTGCCAGCAGCTTAGCGCTGGGCACTAGCACAGATACGCAGTATTTT. This sequence encodes CASSLALGTSTDTQYF.

This chain links TRBV30 with TRBJ1-1, with a possible D match to TRBD1 (5 bases). Germline V lookup: CDR1 GTSNPN, CDR2 SVGIG (reference sequence). Trimming removed 0 bases at V and 1 base at J, with 6 bases between. The CDR3 is 13 residues long. CDR3 bases: TGTGCCTGGAGTGTAGGACAGAACACTGAAGCTTTCTTT. Residues: CAWSVGQNTEAFF.

The chain recombines TRBV10-3 with TRBJ1-2, with 7 bases that match TRBD1. V lost 4 bases to trimming and J lost 5 bases; unmatched junction nucleotides: 13. CDR1 is ENHRY and CDR2 is SYGVKD in the germline V gene. CDR3 length: 16 residues. The CDR3 DNA reads TGTGCCATCAGTGCGGCCAACTCTGGGACAGAGTATGGCTACACCTTC. This gives the protein CAISAANSGTEYGYTF.

The V and J genes are TRBV5-1 and TRBJ1-2, with a weak D call TRBD1 (5 bases). Germline assignment: CDR1 SGHRS and CDR2 YFSETQ. This CDR3 has 14 amino acids. The ends were cut back, 7 bases at V and 4 bases at J, with 17 bases in the middle. CDR3 region: CASGDGRTFYGYTF. For the CDR3, the DNA is TGCGCCAGCGGGGACGGACGAACCTTCTATGGCTACACCTTC.

The gene calls are TRBV20-1 and TRBJ2-5; 8 bases match TRBD1. CDR3 length: 14 residues. In germline, CDR1 is DFQATT, CDR2 SNEGSKA (reference sequence). The trim removed 6 bases at V and 5 bases at J, leaving 11 bases unmatched. CDR3: CSATPTGVGETQYF. CDR3 sequence (DNA): TGCAGTGCAACCCCGACAGGGGTCGGGGAGACCCAGTACTTC.

This sequence joins TRBV28 and TRBJ2-1; TRBD2 might be the D (6 bases). Between the trimmed V and J ends, which lost 2 bases and 4 bases, there was a span of 9 bases. The germline V gene encodes CDR1 MDHEN and CDR2 SYDVKM. The CDR3 totals 14 residues. CDR3: CASSLGGMYNEQFF. In DNA, the CDR3 is TGTGCCAGCAGTTTAGGGGGGATGTACAATGAGCAGTTCTTC.

This clonotype has more than one count but fewer than ten. The V gene is TRBV19, the J gene TRBJ2-3; D might be TRBD1 (6 bases). Germline V lookup: CDR1 LNHDA, CDR2 SQIVND (reference sequence). V was trimmed by 2 bases and J by 4 bases, leaving 10 bases between them. The CDR3 extends over 14 amino acids. The chain's CDR3 is CASSIQGISDTQYF. The CDR3 nucleotides read TGTGCCAGTAGTATACAGGGGATCTCAGATACGCAGTATTTT. Based on the CDR3 plus reference TRBV19 and TRBJ2-3, the full variable domain is DGGITQSPKYLFRKEGQNVTLSCEQNLNHDAMYWYRQDPGQGLRLIYYSQIVNDFQKGDIAEGYSVSREKKESFPLTVTSAQKNPTAFYLCASSIQGISDTQYFGPGTRLTVL.

The table lists this clonotype with many counts. The V call is TRBV10-2, the J call TRBJ1-1; 7 bases fit TRBD1. Trimming cost V 4 bases and J 4 bases; bases outside gene matches: 3. The CDR3 length is 13 residues. Germline-derived CDR1 and CDR2 are WSHSY and SAAADI. Written as DNA, the CDR3 is TGCGCCAGCAGTGGACAGGGCAGCACTGAAGCTTTCTTT. This sequence encodes CASSGQGSTEAFF.

The chain is built from TRBV28 and TRBJ2-7, with 8 positions matching TRBD1. The CDR3 covers 15 residues. V lost 3 bases, J lost 5 bases, and 9 bases stayed unmatched. CDR1 and CDR2 from the germline V gene are MDHEN and SYDVKM. CDR3 residues: CASSLGRSGGHEQYF. The CDR3 DNA reads as TGTGCCAGCAGTTTGGGTCGGTCAGGGGGCCACGAGCAGTACTTC.

The genes are TRBV20-1 and TRBJ1-6; a possible D gene is TRBD1 (6 bases). CDR1 and CDR2 from the germline V gene are DFQATT and SNEGSKA (reference sequence). There are 14 residues in the CDR3. V was cut by 3 bases and J by 5 bases, with 11 bases left in between. The CDR3 loop reads CSASVGANNSPLHF. The CDR3, as DNA: TGCAGTGCTAGTGTGGGGGCGAATAATTCACCCCTCCACTTT.

The chain is built from TRBV4-3 and TRBJ2-5; 9 bases map to TRBD2. The CDR3 has 19 amino acids. Germline trimming cut 0 bases from V and 4 bases from J; bases unmatched to any gene: 15. Germline CDR1 reads LGHNA; CDR2 reads YSLEER. The CDR3, as DNA: TGCGCCAGCAGCCAAGATGGGGGATTAGCGGGAGAGGTTGGAGAGACCCAGTACTTC. It encodes CASSQDGGLAGEVGETQYF.